The clone carrying this T cell receptor beta chain was seen a few times. Its antigen is still unknown. TCRdb ran MiXCR on the 5' RACE reads and lists one entry per CDR3 protein. The sample has 1.5 million to 2 million distinct CDR3 sequences, under 35% seen once. V shed 1 base and J shed 4 bases, with 11 bases lying between them. CDR1 and CDR2 (germline): DFQATT, SNEGSKA (reference sequence). The CDR3 extends over 13 amino acids. This entry belongs to a study of identical twins. Study findings and constraints: Abundant beta clonotypes from cord blood bore fewer insertions; memory repertoires lacked this pattern. The study found that models underestimated out-of-frame TCR alpha sharing in monozygotic twins.

V gene TRBV20-1 combines with J gene TRBJ2-7; D is unclear. The origin of this receptor is a newborn girl in good health. The sequenced sample consisted of cord blood. In DNA form, the CDR3 reads TGCAGTGCTAGAGGGCTGAACCAGTACGAGCAGTACTTC. It yields the protein CSARGLNQYEQYF.